Listed below are T cell receptor beta chains from one sample, sequenced in a study of regulatory T cells in long-lasting Graves disease. From the multiplex PCR reads, TCRdb called clonotypes with MiXCR, one entry per CDR3 protein. The repertoire holds around 500,000 distinct CDR3 sequences, with about 12% as singletons. These data were likewise used in another study, on T cells in Graves' hyperthyroidism and ophthalmopathy.

Source: peripheral blood mononuclear cells (PBMCs), taken at new diagnosis, from a patient treated with antithyroid drugs. Every receptor here comes from a woman aged 25 to 39 with Graves disease. The CDR3 runs from the conserved cysteine through the conserved F or W. The order of the fields is CDR3 DNA, CDR3 protein, J gene, V gene, D gene, clone size. D genes are given only for firm matches. The size of a clone is reported for some rows only, either as once, few or many, or as a class for expanded clones.

DNA: TGTGCCAGCAGCTTAGGACAGGGGGCTGTAAATCAGCCCCAGCATTTT
CDR3: CASSLGQGAVNQPQHF
J: TRBJ1-5
V: TRBV13
D: TRBD1
size: -

DNA: TGTGCCACCTGTGATTCCCTCCGGGGCCAGGACTTGGCCCAGTACTTC
CDR3: CATCDSLRGQDLAQYF
J: TRBJ2-5
V: TRBV24-1
D: -
size: -

DNA: TGCGCCAGCAGCTTGGCAGGGTATCCTGAAGCTTTCTTT
CDR3: CASSLAGYPEAFF
J: TRBJ1-1
V: TRBV5-1
D: -
size: many

DNA: TGTGCCACCAGTGCCAACTCCCGGACAGGGGTCCCCAATCAGCCCCAGCATTTT
CDR3: CATSANSRTGVPNQPQHF
J: TRBJ1-5
V: TRBV24-1
D: TRBD1
size: -

DNA: TGTGCCAGCAGCTTATACCCCAGAAACTATGGCTACACCTTC
CDR3: CASSLYPRNYGYTF
J: TRBJ1-2
V: TRBV9
D: -
size: -

DNA: TGTGCCAGCAGCTTGAGGCTAGCGACTTACAATGAGCAGTTCTTC
CDR3: CASSLRLATYNEQFF
J: TRBJ2-1
V: TRBV7-9
D: -
size: many

DNA: TGTGCCAGCAGTACCACAACTCTCGGGCCCCAGCATTTT
CDR3: CASSTTTLGPQHF
J: TRBJ1-5
V: TRBV28
D: -
size: few

DNA: TGCAGCGCCCGCGACAGTTACTACGAGCAGTACTTC
CDR3: CSARDSYYEQYF
J: TRBJ2-7
V: TRBV29-1
D: -
size: many

DNA: TGTGCCACCAGTGATCCCGGGACAGGGGGGAACACCGGGGAGCTGTTTTTT
CDR3: CATSDPGTGGNTGELFF
J: TRBJ2-2
V: TRBV24-1
D: TRBD1
size: many

DNA: TGCAGCGCTGGGACGGACTACGAGCAGTACTTC
CDR3: CSAGTDYEQYF
J: TRBJ2-7
V: TRBV20-1
D: -
size: many

DNA: TGTGCCAGCAGCTTCCAGGTTGTGGGGGGGTCCTACGAGCAGTACTTC
CDR3: CASSFQVVGGSYEQYF
J: TRBJ2-7
V: TRBV11-3
D: TRBD2
size: many

DNA: TGTGCCAGCAGTTACCTACCCCTCGGACAGGTATGGAACACTGAAGCTTTCTTT
CDR3: CASSYLPLGQVWNTEAFF
J: TRBJ1-1
V: TRBV6-2/TRBV6-3
D: TRBD1
size: many

DNA: TGTGCCAGCAGTCTTAGGGTGCCCCAAGAGACCCAGTACTTC
CDR3: CASSLRVPQETQYF
J: TRBJ2-5
V: TRBV6-2/TRBV6-3
D: -
size: many

DNA: TGTGCCAGCTCGCCTGGGACAGGGCTAACTGCGTATGGCTACACCTTC
CDR3: CASSPGTGLTAYGYTF
J: TRBJ1-2
V: TRBV18
D: TRBD1
size: few

DNA: TGTGCCACCAGTGATTCCGGGACAGCGTCCTACGAGCAGTACTTC
CDR3: CATSDSGTASYEQYF
J: TRBJ2-7
V: TRBV24-1
D: TRBD1
size: few

DNA: TGTGCCACCAGCAGAGATAGGGGGGATACGCAGTATTTT
CDR3: CATSRDRGDTQYF
J: TRBJ2-3
V: TRBV15
D: -
size: -

DNA: TGTGCCAGCAGCTTAAGGAGGGACCCCTACAATGAGCAGTTCTTC
CDR3: CASSLRRDPYNEQFF
J: TRBJ2-1
V: TRBV11-1
D: -
size: -

DNA: TGCAGTGCTAGAGGGGACAGGAACAATCAGCCCCAGCATTTT
CDR3: CSARGDRNNQPQHF
J: TRBJ1-5
V: TRBV20-1
D: TRBD1
size: many